This entry describes one TCR beta chain. The sample comes from a study of blood T cell repertoires in COVID-19. Study-wide background: PBMCs, B-cell-depleted T cells, or T cells were the source of the cDNA or gDNA that made up the material.

Original data processing: Cell counts per sample came from amplifying reference gene primers. The table came from immunoSEQ multiplex PCR; TCRdb's copy has only in-frame clones and leaves some out. For V, J and clone size, that table is used; D and trimming come from the DNA. The sample shows 300,000 to 350,000 clones, 90% of them seen only once. After removal of 0 bases from V and 6 bases from J, the junction contained 10 bases not matched to a gene. Germline V gene data show CDR1 as LGHNA and CDR2 as YNFKEQ. This CDR3 has 16 residues. The sample consisted of peripheral blood. The V and J genes are TRBV4-2 and TRBJ2-7; TRBD2 agrees at 8 bases. This TCR came from a woman aged 25 to 45 with COVID-19, enrolled during active disease. The CDR3 sequence: CASSQDLGGRKSEQYF. The CDR3 nucleotides are TGTGCCAGCAGCCAAGATCTGGGCGGGAGGAAGTCCGAGCAGTACTTC.